Reported below is one T cell receptor beta chain. Its antigen is not known. The CDR3 has 13 amino acids. Germline CDR1 MNHEY, CDR2 SMNVEV (reference sequence). V gave up 5 bases and J gave up 4 bases; unmatched junction bases: 4. This sample is drawn from a study of CD8+ T cells in alopecia areata. Extraction of RNA preceded its reverse transcription into cDNA, which served as the sequencing template. Clones were read by immunoSEQ multiplex PCR, and TCRdb kept only the in-frame ones, dropping some. The sample gives 150,000 or so clones, 85% to 90% of which show up once; roughly 16% is in the top ten. The study's findings and limits: TCR sharing across patients was less clear than in mice, possibly HLA-related. Sequencing of scalp tissue also captures the resident alphabeta T cells of normal skin.

The sequence was collected from a human donor with alopecia areata. Specimen: CD8+ T cells sorted from blood, collected at week 0. The V and J genes are TRBV27 and TRBJ1-1; TRBD1 aligns across 7 bases. The CDR3 coding sequence is TGTGCCAGCAGTAAGGGACAGAGCACTGAAGCTTTCTTT. Protein product: CASSKGQSTEAFF.